This T cell receptor (beta chain) was sequenced during a study of diagnostic markers for celiac disease. From the reads, TCRdb lists one entry per CDR3 protein and no DNA. The sample data list about 5,600 distinct CDR3 sequences. This clonotype registers medium-sized by frequency. The germline V gene has CDR1 MGHRA and CDR2 YSYEKL. The CDR3 totals 13 residues. The specimen sequenced was either unsorted cells or a sorted T cell fraction (not recorded which). The chain joins TRBV4-1 to TRBJ2-4; TCRdb's assignment of TRBD2 cannot be checked, as there is no DNA. The TCR was taken from a human donor. This table probably holds off-target reads from a library built for another chain. CDR3 amino acids: CASSQGGVDIQYF.